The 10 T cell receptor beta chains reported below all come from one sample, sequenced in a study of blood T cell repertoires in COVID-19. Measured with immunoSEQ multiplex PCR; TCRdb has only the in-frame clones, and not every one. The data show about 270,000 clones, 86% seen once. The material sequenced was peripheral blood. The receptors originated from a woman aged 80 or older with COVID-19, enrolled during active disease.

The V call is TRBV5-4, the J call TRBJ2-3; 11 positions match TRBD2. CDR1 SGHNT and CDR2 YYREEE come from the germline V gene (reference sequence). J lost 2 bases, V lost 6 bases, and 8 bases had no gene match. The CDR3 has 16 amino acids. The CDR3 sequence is CASTIRLAGTTDTQYF. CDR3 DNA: TGTGCCAGCACCATAAGACTAGCGGGGACCACAGATACGCAGTATTTT. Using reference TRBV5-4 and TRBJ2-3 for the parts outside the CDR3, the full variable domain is ETGVTQSPTHLIKTRGQQVTLRCSSQSGHNTVSWYQQALGQGPQFIFQYYREEENGRGNFPPRFSGLQFPNYSSELNVNALELDDSALYLCASTIRLAGTTDTQYFGPGTRLTVL.

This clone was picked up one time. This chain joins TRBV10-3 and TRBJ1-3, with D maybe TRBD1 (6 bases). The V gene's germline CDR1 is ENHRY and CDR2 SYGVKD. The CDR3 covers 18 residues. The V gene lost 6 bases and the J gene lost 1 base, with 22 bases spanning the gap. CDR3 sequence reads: CAIRGGGSKQGSGNTIYF. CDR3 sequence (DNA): TGTGCCATCAGGGGTGGGGGCTCCAAGCAGGGATCTGGAAACACCATATATTTT.

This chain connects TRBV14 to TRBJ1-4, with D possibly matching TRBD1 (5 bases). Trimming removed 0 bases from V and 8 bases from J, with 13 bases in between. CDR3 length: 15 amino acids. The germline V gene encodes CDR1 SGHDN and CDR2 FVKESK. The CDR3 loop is CASSQERQGGEKLFF. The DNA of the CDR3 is TGTGCCAGCAGCCAAGAACGTCAGGGAGGGGAAAAACTGTTTTTT.

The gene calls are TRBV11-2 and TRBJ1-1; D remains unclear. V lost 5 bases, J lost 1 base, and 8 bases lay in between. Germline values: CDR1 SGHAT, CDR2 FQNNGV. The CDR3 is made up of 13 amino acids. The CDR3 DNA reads TGTGCCAGCAGCATTTCACAGAACACTGAAGCTTTCTTT. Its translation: CASSISQNTEAFF.

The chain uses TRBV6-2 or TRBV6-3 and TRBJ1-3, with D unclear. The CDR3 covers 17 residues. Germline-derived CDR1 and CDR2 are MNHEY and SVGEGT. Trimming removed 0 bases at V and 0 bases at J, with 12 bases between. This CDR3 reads CASSYSSVGSSGNTIYF. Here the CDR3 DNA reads TGTGCCAGCAGTTACTCTTCCGTCGGGAGCTCTGGAAACACCATATATTTT.

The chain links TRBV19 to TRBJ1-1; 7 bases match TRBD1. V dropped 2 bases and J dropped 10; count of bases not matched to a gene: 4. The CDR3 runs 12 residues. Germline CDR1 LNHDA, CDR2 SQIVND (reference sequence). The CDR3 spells CASSILQGGAFF. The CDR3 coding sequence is TGTGCCAGTAGTATACTGCAGGGGGGAGCTTTCTTT.

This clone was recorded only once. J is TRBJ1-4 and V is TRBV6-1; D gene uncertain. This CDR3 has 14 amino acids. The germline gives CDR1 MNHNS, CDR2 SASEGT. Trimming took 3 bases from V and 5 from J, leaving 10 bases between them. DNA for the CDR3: TGTGCCAGCAGTGACCTTCGGGGAAATGAAAAACTGTTTTTT. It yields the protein CASSDLRGNEKLFF.

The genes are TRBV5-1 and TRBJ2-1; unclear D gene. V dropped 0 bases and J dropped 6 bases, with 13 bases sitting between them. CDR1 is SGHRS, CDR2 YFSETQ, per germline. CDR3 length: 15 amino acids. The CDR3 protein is CASSLAGDMGNEQFF. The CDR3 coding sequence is TGCGCCAGCAGCTTGGCCGGAGATATGGGCAATGAGCAGTTCTTC.

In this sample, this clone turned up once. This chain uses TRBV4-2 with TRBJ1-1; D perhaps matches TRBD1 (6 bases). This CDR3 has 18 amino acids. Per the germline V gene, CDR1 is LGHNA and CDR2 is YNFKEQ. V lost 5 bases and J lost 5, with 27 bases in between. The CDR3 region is CASSGIGARLTGATEAFF. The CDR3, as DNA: TGTGCCAGCAGCGGAATCGGGGCCAGGTTGACAGGAGCTACTGAAGCTTTCTTT.

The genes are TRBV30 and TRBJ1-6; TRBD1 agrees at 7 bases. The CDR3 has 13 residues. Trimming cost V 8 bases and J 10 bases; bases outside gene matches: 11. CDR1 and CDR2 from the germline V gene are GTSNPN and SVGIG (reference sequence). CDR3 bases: TGTGCCCATGATTCAGGGGGTGGCTCACCCCTCCACTTT. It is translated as CAHDSGGGSPLHF.